This T cell receptor beta chain originates from a study of shared clonotypes between healthy human individuals. Study details: There were three CD4 naive, three CD4 memory, two CD8 naive and one CD8 memory plates per donor.

The V gene end was trimmed by 10 bases and the J gene end by 5 bases; junction bases not matched to a gene: 12. The CDR3 contains 14 residues. Germline V lookup: CDR1 ENHRY, CDR2 SYGVKD. The table came from immunoSEQ multiplex PCR; TCRdb's copy has only in-frame clones and leaves some out. The repertoire holds millions of clones, with over 85% as singletons. V and J are TRBV10-3 and TRBJ2-7, with 9 bases that match TRBD2. The clonotype originates from a man aged 18 to 29 in good health. Specimen: naive CD4+ T cells sorted from blood. Documented subset: CD45RA+ positively selected. In nucleotides, the CDR3 is TGTGCCACCCGGGGTAGCGGGAGTACCCACGAGCAGTACTTC. This codes for CATRGSGSTHEQYF.